The rows below give T cell receptor beta chains drawn from one sample of a study of T cell responses to AZD1222 COVID-19 vaccine. Assay used: immunoSEQ multiplex PCR; TCRdb lists only in-frame clones, some missing. The sample has about 150,000 clones; roughly 88% are singletons. The sequences come from peripheral blood, collected 28 days after the second AZD1222 dose. These TCRs come from an adult who received the AZD1222 COVID-19 vaccine. Each CDR3 is given with its conserved first and last residue. Fields, in order: clone size, D gene, J gene, V gene, CDR3 protein, CDR3 DNA. D genes are given only for firm matches. Clone size is shown for a subset of rows, as once, few, many or a class of expanded clone.

abundance: .; d_gene: .; j_gene: TRBJ1-3; v_gene: TRBV14; CDR3aa: CASSTRPGNTIYF; CDR3nt: TGTGCCAGCAGCACGCGTCCTGGAAACACCATATATTTT
abundance: .; d_gene: .; j_gene: TRBJ2-5; v_gene: TRBV29-1; CDR3aa: CSTTGTQETQYF; CDR3nt: TGCAGCACAACGGGAACGCAAGAGACCCAGTACTTC
abundance: .; d_gene: .; j_gene: TRBJ1-1; v_gene: TRBV15; CDR3aa: CATSPNGATNTEAFF; CDR3nt: TGTGCCACCAGCCCCAATGGAGCCACGAACACTGAAGCTTTCTTT
abundance: once; d_gene: TRBD1; j_gene: TRBJ2-5; v_gene: TRBV13; CDR3aa: CASSLGTGGFGETQYF; CDR3nt: TGTGCCAGCAGCTTAGGGACAGGGGGCTTTGGAGAGACCCAGTACTTC
abundance: .; d_gene: TRBD1; j_gene: TRBJ1-4; v_gene: TRBV10-3; CDR3aa: CAISESAGSRGHEKLFF; CDR3nt: TGTGCCATCAGTGAGTCAGCGGGGAGCAGGGGGCATGAAAAACTGTTTTTT
abundance: .; d_gene: .; j_gene: TRBJ1-1; v_gene: TRBV6-1; CDR3aa: CASSELGLNTEAFF; CDR3nt: TGTGCCAGCAGTGAACTGGGATTGAACACTGAAGCTTTCTTT
abundance: .; d_gene: .; j_gene: TRBJ2-7; v_gene: TRBV19; CDR3aa: CASSIDFRGSYEQYF; CDR3nt: TGTGCCAGTAGTATAGACTTCCGAGGCTCCTACGAGCAGTACTTC
abundance: .; d_gene: .; j_gene: TRBJ2-3; v_gene: TRBV7-3; CDR3aa: CASSLNGAGVADTQYF; CDR3nt: TGTGCCAGCAGCTTAAATGGGGCGGGTGTCGCAGATACGCAGTATTTT
abundance: .; d_gene: .; j_gene: TRBJ2-2; v_gene: TRBV30; CDR3aa: CAWSPDSLNTGELFF; CDR3nt: TGTGCCTGGAGTCCCGACAGCCTGAACACCGGGGAGCTGTTTTTT
abundance: .; d_gene: TRBD2; j_gene: TRBJ2-5; v_gene: TRBV27; CDR3aa: CASSSGLAQETQYF; CDR3nt: TGTGCCAGCAGTTCTGGACTAGCGCAAGAGACCCAGTACTTC
abundance: once; d_gene: .; j_gene: TRBJ2-2; v_gene: TRBV18; CDR3aa: CASSPQGNGELFF; CDR3nt: TGTGCCAGCTCACCCCAGGGAAACGGGGAGCTGTTTTTT
abundance: medium-sized; d_gene: .; j_gene: TRBJ2-7; v_gene: TRBV2; CDR3aa: CATSGENYEQYF; CDR3nt: TGTGCCACCTCAGGGGAAAACTACGAGCAGTACTTC